This TCR beta chain was obtained from a study of blood T cell repertoires in COVID-19. Donors of Cohort 3 who recovered were those that had two negative PCRs, clearance, or symptom resolution. CDR1 SGHTA and CDR2 FQGNSA come from the germline V gene. The CDR3 consists of 14 residues. V was clipped by 5 bases and J by 2 bases, with 12 bases between them. Measured with immunoSEQ multiplex PCR; TCRdb has only the in-frame clones, and not every one. Among about 50,000 clones, about 88% were seen once, and the ten largest hold 3.1%. The source is a woman in her forties or fifties who had recovered from COVID-19. Sequenced sample: PBMCs or T cells enriched from blood (not recorded which). The chain is built from TRBV7-2 and TRBJ2-5, with a tentative D call TRBD2 (5 bases). The CDR3 spells CASSNRRGQETQYF. The CDR3 nucleotides are TGTGCCAGCAGCAATAGACGGGGACAAGAGACCCAGTACTTC.